The clone carrying this T cell receptor beta chain was observed many times. The target antigen is unknown. The time point here: newly diagnosed GD, antithyroid drugs for less than 3 months. Researchers made the TCR library from RNA that was extracted from PBMCs. In Xi'an, China, an endocrinology department was the source of patients. These data are taken from a study of regulatory T cells in long-lasting Graves disease. Study overall: Patients with new Graves' disease had used antithyroid drugs below 3 months. Regarding the study as a whole: Persistent disease favored TRBV28, TRBJ1-2 and TRBJ2-5.

Researchers made TCR beta libraries by using iRepertoire HTBI primers and running Arm-PCR on CDR3 regions. MiXCR, applied by TCRdb to the multiplex PCR reads, yields one record per CDR3 protein. The sample has 300,000 to 400,000 distinct CDR3 sequences, roughly a sixth seen once. The germline V gene has CDR1 DFQATT and CDR2 SNEGSKA (reference sequence). CDR3 length: 15 residues. Trimming took off 2 bases at V and 0 bases at J, with 11 bases between the two ends. This material consisted of peripheral blood mononuclear cells (PBMCs), taken at new diagnosis, from a patient treated with antithyroid drugs. This chain uses TRBV20-1 with TRBJ2-4; D not certain. The TCR was taken from a female donor with Graves disease. CDR3 amino acids: CSARIRWGAKNIQYF. The CDR3 bases are TGCAGTGCTAGAATCCGGTGGGGAGCCAAAAACATTCAGTACTTC.